What follows are 21 T cell receptor beta chains derived from one specimen sequenced in a study of tissue T cells after allogeneic stem cell transplantation. Time point described: mouse harvest day 14 after allogeneic transplant. Each mouse received 10^7 T-cell-depleted marrow cells plus 10^6 splenic CD5+ T cells by tail vein. Produced via immunoSEQ multiplex PCR; TCRdb's table is partial and in-frame only. Of around 5,000 clones listed, 45% were seen once; the top ten hold roughly 14%. The sample taken for sequencing was gut tissue. The receptors come from a female BALB/c mouse given C57BL/6 T cells with graft-versus-host disease after an allogeneic hematopoietic cell transplant.

This clone was detected a few times. Mouse gene names and germline throughout. Read sequence stops 1 residue before the CDR3 end, and the germline J gene provides the missing end. The V and J genes are TRBV26 and TRBJ1-4, with D maybe TRBD1 (6 bases). The ends were cut back, 2 bases at V and 0 bases at J, with 7 bases in the middle. Germline lookup yields CDR1 KGHPV and CDR2 FQNQEV (reference sequence). The CDR3 runs to 15 residues. The CDR3 loop is CASSLRDISNERLFF. The covered CDR3 bases are TGTGCCAGCAGTCTGAGGGACATTTCCAACGAAAGATTATTT.

Note on this clone: The listed genes are named as in mouse. The read gets to within 1 residue of the CDR3 end, and the germline J gene fills in the rest. J is TRBJ2-7 and V is TRBV13-3; TRBD2 aligns across 7 bases. Germline V gene sequence: CDR1 NNHDY, CDR2 SYVADS. The CDR3 consists of 12 residues. The junction had 10 bases not matched to a gene; V was cut back by 9 bases and J by 7 bases. The CDR3 DNA, read in part, is TGTGCCACTACACTGGGGCGTCGGGAACAGTAC. It specifies CATTLGRREQY. The whole CDR3 region reads CATTLGRREQYF.

This clone was observed once. Here the gene names and germline are mouse. The CDR3 extends 1 residue past the end of the read, so its final part is completed from the germline J gene. J is TRBJ1-4 and V is TRBV26, with 9 bases identical to TRBD1. CDR1 and CDR2 from the germline V gene are KGHPV and FQNQEV (reference sequence). The J segment lost 7 bases and the V segment lost 2 bases, leaving 2 bases of the junction unmatched. The CDR3 runs 14 residues. The CDR3 loop reads CASSLGQGSERLFF. Partial CDR3 DNA: TGTGCCAGCAGTCTGGGACAGGGGAGCGAAAGATTATTT.

This clone was seen only once. All gene names here are mouse names. The CDR3 is cut off 1 residue early in the read; its end comes from the germline J gene. This chain links TRBV4 with TRBJ2-5, with 10 bases matching TRBD1. Germline values: CDR1 LGHDT, CDR2 YNNKQL (reference sequence). This CDR3 is built from 13 residues. V lost 5 bases, J lost 5 bases, and 1 base stayed unmatched. CDR3 bases read: TGTGCCAGCAGCGGGACAGGGGTAGACACCCAGTAC. It is translated as CASSGTGVDTQY. The full CDR3 reads CASSGTGVDTQYF. Supplemented by reference TRBV4 and TRBJ2-5, the full variable domain reads ETAVFQTPNYHVTQVGNEVSFNCKQTLGHDTMYWYKQDSKKLLKIMFSYNNKQLIVNETVPRRFSPQSSDKAHLNLRIKSVEPEDSAVYLCASSGTGVDTQYFGPGTRLLVL.

Concerning this clone: Germline and genes: mouse. From the germline J gene comes the end of the CDR3, since the read stops 1 residue before it. The genes are TRBV31 and TRBJ2-3; 10 bases are shared with TRBD2. Germline V gene sequence: CDR1 GKSSPN, CDR2 SITVG. This CDR3 region has 15 residues. The ends lost 2 bases at V and 1 base at J; junction bases unmatched: 3. CDR3 protein: CAWSGLGVCAETLYF. The CDR3 DNA, read in part, is TGTGCCTGGAGTGGACTGGGGGTTTGTGCAGAAACGCTGTAT.

On this clone: Gene names follow the mouse nomenclature. The CDR3 end falls 1 residue outside the read, so it is completed with the germline J gene. The chain links TRBV19 to TRBJ2-3; perhaps TRBD2 as D (5 bases). CDR1 FNHDT and CDR2 SITEND come from the germline V gene (reference sequence). The V gene lost 4 bases and the J gene lost 3 bases, with 6 bases spanning the gap. The CDR3 contains 12 residues. The CDR3 reads CASSPGAETLYF. CDR3 DNA (partial): TGTGCCAGCAGTCCTGGGGCAGAAACGCTGTAT.

Worth noting for this clone: All gene names here are mouse names. The read comes to an end 1 residue before the CDR3 does, leaving the germline J gene to fill in the end. The chain carries TRBV26 and TRBJ1-1, with a weak D call TRBD1 (5 bases). Germline V CDR1 and CDR2: KGHPV, FQNQEV (reference sequence). The CDR3 loop spans 13 amino acids. The V end was cut by 4 bases, the J end by 0 bases, with 6 bases between. The chain's CDR3 is CASSQGQNTEVFF. Incomplete CDR3 DNA: TGTGCCAGCAGTCAGGGACAGAACACAGAAGTCTTC.

This clone has only a few counts. Gene names denote mouse genes. Coverage ceases 1 residue before the CDR3 finishes, and the germline J gene fills in the end. The chain is built from TRBV12-2 and TRBJ2-7; no clear D gene. V lost 1 base to trimming and J lost 4 bases, with 4 bases between them. This CDR3 is built from 11 residues. Germline-derived CDR1 and CDR2 are SGHLS and HYDKME. Partial CDR3 DNA: TGTGCCAGCTCTCTGAAGTATGAACAGTAC. Translating gives CASSLKYEQY. The full CDR3 is CASSLKYEQYF.

By proportion, this clone is medium-sized (0.01 to 0.1%). The germline and genes are mouse ones. The read gets to within 1 residue of the CDR3 end, and the germline J gene fills in the rest. V gene TRBV26 combines with J gene TRBJ1-4; D is uncertain. Germline CDR1 reads KGHPV; CDR2 reads FQNQEV (reference sequence). This CDR3 region has 14 residues. Trimming took off 2 bases at V and 0 bases at J, with 4 bases between the two ends. The DNA read from the CDR3 is TGTGCCAGCAGTCTGATTATTTCCAACGAAAGATTATTT. This encodes CASSLIISNERLF. The entire CDR3 protein is CASSLIISNERLFF. Together with reference TRBV26 and TRBJ1-4, the CDR3 gives the full variable domain: NSKVIQTPRYLVKGQGQKAKMRCIPEKGHPVVFWYQQNKNNEFKFLINFQNQEVLQQIDMTEKRFSAECPSNSPCSLEIQSSEAGDSALYLCASSLIISNERLFFGHGTKLSVL.

Concerning this clone: The gene symbols are mouse symbols. The observed sequence ends 1 residue before the CDR3 terminus, with the missing tail filled in from the germline J gene. This chain links TRBV14 with TRBJ2-3, with D possibly TRBD2 on 6 matching bases. V lost 1 base, J lost 3 bases, and 12 bases lay in between. Germline loops: CDR1 SGHDT, CDR2 FRDEAV. The CDR3 sequence is 15 residues long. CDR3 bases read: TGTGCCAGCAGTTTCGGGGGGAGACGAGCAGAAACGCTGTAT. Translation gives CASSFGGRRAETLY. The full-length CDR3 reads as CASSFGGRRAETLYF.

As regards this clone: Gene names are mouse gene names. Sequencing ends 1 residue short of the CDR3 end; the germline J gene provides the rest. The chain is built from TRBV13-2 and TRBJ1-1, with TRBD1 matching 10 bases. CDR1 is NNHNN and CDR2 is SYGAGS in the germline V gene (reference sequence). The CDR3 sequence is 14 residues long. Germline trimming cut 1 base from V and 5 bases from J; bases unmatched to any gene: 2. The CDR3: CASGDRDRGTEVFF. Incomplete CDR3 DNA: TGTGCCAGCGGTGATCGGGACAGGGGAACAGAAGTCTTC.

The table lists this clone with a few counts. Mouse gene names apply. The CDR3 goes on 1 residue after the read ends, and that part is filled in from the germline J gene. The chain combines TRBV3 with TRBJ1-3; 10 bases line up with TRBD1. Trimming cost V 4 bases and J 4 bases; bases outside gene matches: 4. The germline V gene encodes CDR1 SNHLY and CDR2 FYNGKV (reference sequence). The CDR3 has 15 residues. CDR3: CASSSQTGGGNTLYF. The CDR3 bases that were read are TGTGCCAGCAGCTCTCAGACAGGGGGCGGAAATACGCTCTAT.

In the case of this clone: Genes and germline come from the mouse. From the germline J gene comes the end of the CDR3, since the read stops 1 residue before it. The chain recombines TRBV19 with TRBJ2-2; TRBD1 matches 7 bases. V shed 4 bases and J 3 bases; nucleotides not matched to a gene: 3. CDR1 is FNHDT, CDR2 SITEND, per germline (reference sequence). The length of the CDR3 is 14 residues. The CDR3 here is CASSDRVDTGQLYF. CDR3 bases read: TGTGCCAGCAGTGACAGGGTGGACACCGGGCAGCTCTAC.

Of note for this clone: Gene names are mouse gene names. The sequenced fragment ends 1 residue before the CDR3 boundary, so the rest is inferred from the germline J gene. The genes are TRBV23 and TRBJ2-1; the table gives TRBD2 as D, unverified against the DNA. This CDR3 region has 14 residues. Germline lookup yields CDR1 KGHTA and CDR2 FQNQQP. The CDR3 loop is CSSSPDWGYAEQFF. Incomplete CDR3 DNA: TGCTCCAGCAGCCCGGACTGGGGTTATGCTGAGCAGTTC.

As concerns this clone: Mouse names are used for the genes. The DNA ends 1 residue before the CDR3 does, and the rest of the CDR3 is filled in from the germline J gene. This chain joins TRBV13-3 and TRBJ1-1, with D possibly being TRBD1 (6 bases). V lost 2 bases and J lost 0, with 11 bases in between. The germline gives CDR1 NNHDY, CDR2 SYVADS. CDR3 length equals 15 residues. CDR3 DNA, as far as it was read: TGTGCCAGCAGTGAACGTAGGGGGACAAACACAGAAGTCTTC. Its protein product is CASSERRGTNTEVF. The full CDR3 sequence reads CASSERRGTNTEVFF.

This clone was found a few times. Mouse gene names apply. The read ends 1 residue before the CDR3 terminus; that terminus is restored from the germline J gene. This sequence joins TRBV3 and TRBJ1-4; 7 bases match TRBD1. The CDR3 covers 12 residues. The V segment lost 5 bases and the J segment 7 bases; nucleotides outside the gene matches: 1. The germline gives CDR1 SNHLY, CDR2 FYNGKV (reference sequence). CDR3 bases read: TGTGCCAGCAGCACAGGGGTCGAAAGATTATTT. The encoded protein is CASSTGVERLF. The full CDR3 is CASSTGVERLFF.

As regards this clone: Gene and germline names: mouse. From the germline J gene comes the end of the CDR3, since the read stops 1 residue before it. The rearrangement uses TRBV2 and TRBJ2-7; 14 nucleotides line up with TRBD2. Trimming at V came to 0 bases and at J to 7 bases, leaving 5 bases not matched to a gene. Looked up from germline, CDR1 is LGHNA and CDR2 is YSYQKL. The CDR3 extends over 16 amino acids. The CDR3 DNA, read in part, is TGTGCCAGCAGCCAAGATCCGGGACTGGGGGGGCAGGAACAGTAC. Encoded protein: CASSQDPGLGGQEQY. The CDR3 in its entirety is CASSQDPGLGGQEQYF.

Worth noting for this clone: Gene names are mouse gene names. The CDR3 end is not reached by the read, which stops 1 residue before it; the germline J gene fills it in. V and J are TRBV16 and TRBJ1-2; TRBD1 is a possible D gene (5 bases). From germline, CDR1 is SGHSA and CDR2 FRNQAP. Trimming shortened V by 5 bases and J by 4 bases, and 8 bases separated the two germline ends. The length of the CDR3 is 12 residues. This CDR3 reads CASSQGGSDYTF. The DNA read from the CDR3 is TGTGCAAGCAGCCAGGGCGGCTCCGACTACACC. The full variable domain, in which reference TRBV16 and TRBJ1-2 provide the parts outside the CDR3, is NAGVIQTPRHKVTGKGQEATLWCEPISGHSAVFWYRQTIVQGLEFLTYFRNQAPIDDSGMPKERFSAQMPNQSHSTLKIQSTQPQDSAVYLCASSQGGSDYTFGSGTRLLVI.

To note about this clone: All gene names here are mouse names. The read is 1 residue too short to cover the CDR3 end, so that end is filled in from the germline J gene. V and J are TRBV24 and TRBJ1-5, with D tentatively TRBD1 (5 bases). The V gene lost 3 bases and the J gene lost 5 bases, with 14 bases spanning the gap. Per the germline V gene, CDR1 is KGHTA and CDR2 is FRNEEI. The CDR3 has 15 residues. CDR3 DNA, as far as it was read: TGTGCCAGCAGTCTTGGGGGGGGAGAGGACCAGGCTCCGCTT. Protein product: CASSLGGGEDQAPL. The CDR3, in full, reads CASSLGGGEDQAPLF.

This clone is termed medium-sized. Genes and germline are mouse. The CDR3 end falls 1 residue outside the read, so it is completed with the germline J gene. This chain joins TRBV13-2 and TRBJ1-4, with a possible D match to TRBD1 (6 bases). Germline lookup yields CDR1 NNHNN and CDR2 SYGAGS (reference sequence). CDR3 length: 13 residues. The germline V and J ends were trimmed by 2 bases and 5 bases, with 7 bases remaining between them. The CDR3 spells CASGEQGNERLFF. The sequenced CDR3 bases are TGTGCCAGCGGTGAACAGGGAAACGAAAGATTATTT.

By share, this clone counts as medium-sized. Any gene name here is a mouse gene name. The read ends 1 residue shy of where the CDR3 ends; the end is completed using the germline J gene. The chain links TRBV29 to TRBJ2-4; the match to TRBD1 covers 9 bases. This CDR3 comprises 12 residues. Germline CDR1 and CDR2: MSHET and SYDVDS. The V gene end was trimmed by 6 bases and the J gene end by 6 bases; junction bases not matched to a gene: 1. The chain's CDR3 is CASRGTGNTLYF. The covered CDR3 bases are TGTGCTAGCAGGGGGACAGGGAACACCTTGTAC. The full variable domain, with the rest looked up from reference TRBV29 and TRBJ2-4, is DMKVTQMPRYLIKRMGENVLLECGQDMSHETMYWYRQDPGLGLQLIYISYDVDSNSEGDIPKGYRVSRKKREHFSLILDSAKTNQTSVYFCASRGTGNTLYFGAGTRLSVL.